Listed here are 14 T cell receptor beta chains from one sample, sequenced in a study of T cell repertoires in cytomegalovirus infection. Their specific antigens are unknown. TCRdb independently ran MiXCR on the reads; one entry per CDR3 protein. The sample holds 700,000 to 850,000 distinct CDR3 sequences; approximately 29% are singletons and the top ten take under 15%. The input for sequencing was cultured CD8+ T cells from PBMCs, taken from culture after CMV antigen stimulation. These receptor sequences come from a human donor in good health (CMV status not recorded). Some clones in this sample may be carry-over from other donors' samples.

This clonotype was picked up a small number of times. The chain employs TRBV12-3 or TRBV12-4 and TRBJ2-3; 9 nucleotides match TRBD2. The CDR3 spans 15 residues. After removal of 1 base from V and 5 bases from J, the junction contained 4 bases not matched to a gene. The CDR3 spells CASSLVAGGGDTQYF. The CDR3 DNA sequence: TGTGCCAGCAGTTTAGTGGCGGGGGGGGGAGATACGCAGTATTTT.

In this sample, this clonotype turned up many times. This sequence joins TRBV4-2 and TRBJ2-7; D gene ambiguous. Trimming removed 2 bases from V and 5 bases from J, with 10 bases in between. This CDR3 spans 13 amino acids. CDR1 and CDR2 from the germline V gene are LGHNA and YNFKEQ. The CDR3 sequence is CASSQYSRNEQYF. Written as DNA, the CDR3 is TGTGCCAGCAGCCAATATTCTAGGAACGAGCAGTACTTC.

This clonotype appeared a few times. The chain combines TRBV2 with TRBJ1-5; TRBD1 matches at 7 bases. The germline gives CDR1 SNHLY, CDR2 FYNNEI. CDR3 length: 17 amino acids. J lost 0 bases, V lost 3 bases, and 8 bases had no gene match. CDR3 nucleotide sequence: TGTGCCAGCAGTGATCCAGGGGGGCCATATAGCAATCAGCCCCAGCATTTT. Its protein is CASSDPGGPYSNQPQHF.

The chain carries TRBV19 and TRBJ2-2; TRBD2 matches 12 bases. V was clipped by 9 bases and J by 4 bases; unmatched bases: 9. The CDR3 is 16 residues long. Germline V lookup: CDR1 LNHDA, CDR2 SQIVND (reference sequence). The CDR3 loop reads CASASGGARFTGELFF. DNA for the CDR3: TGTGCCAGCGCTAGCGGGGGGGCCCGTTTCACCGGGGAGCTGTTTTTT.

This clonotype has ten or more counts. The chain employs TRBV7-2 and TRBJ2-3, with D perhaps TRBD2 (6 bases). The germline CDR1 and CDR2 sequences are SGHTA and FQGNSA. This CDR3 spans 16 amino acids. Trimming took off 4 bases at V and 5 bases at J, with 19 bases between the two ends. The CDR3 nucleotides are TGTGCCAGCAGCTCAGTCGTGACGAGGAGGGTAGATACGCAGTATTTT. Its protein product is CASSSVVTRRVDTQYF.

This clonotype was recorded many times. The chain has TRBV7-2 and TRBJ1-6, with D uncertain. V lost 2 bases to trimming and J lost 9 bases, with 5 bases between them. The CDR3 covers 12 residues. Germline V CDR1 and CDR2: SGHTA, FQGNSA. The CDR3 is CASSLTGSPLHF. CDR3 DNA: TGTGCCAGCAGCTTAACGGGTTCACCCCTCCACTTT.

CDR3 DNA sequence: TGTGCCAGCAGCGTAGATGGGAAGGGGTCGGATACGCAGTATTTT. This encodes CASSVDGKGSDTQYF. V and J are TRBV9 and TRBJ2-3, with D perhaps TRBD1 (5 bases). Trimming pared 0 bases from V and 6 bases from J, leaving 14 bases between. This CDR3 has 15 residues. Germline-derived CDR1 and CDR2 are SGDLS and YYNGEE.

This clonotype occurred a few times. CDR3 nucleotides: TGTGCCAGCAGCGGGGCGGCGATCACAGATACGCAGTATTTT. Its translation is CASSGAAITDTQYF. This chain connects TRBV27 to TRBJ2-3, with D perhaps matching TRBD1 or TRBD2 (5 bases each). Trimming took 6 bases from V and 2 from J, leaving 12 bases between them. The CDR3 extends over 14 amino acids. Per germline, CDR1 MNHEY and CDR2 SMNVEV (reference sequence).

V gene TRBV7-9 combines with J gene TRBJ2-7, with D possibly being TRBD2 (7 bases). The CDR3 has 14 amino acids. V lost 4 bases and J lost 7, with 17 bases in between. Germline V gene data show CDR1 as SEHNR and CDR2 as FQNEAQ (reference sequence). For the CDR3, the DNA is TGTGCCAGCAGCTCCGGGGGGCCGATCGAGGAGCAGTACTTC. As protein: CASSSGGPIEEQYF.

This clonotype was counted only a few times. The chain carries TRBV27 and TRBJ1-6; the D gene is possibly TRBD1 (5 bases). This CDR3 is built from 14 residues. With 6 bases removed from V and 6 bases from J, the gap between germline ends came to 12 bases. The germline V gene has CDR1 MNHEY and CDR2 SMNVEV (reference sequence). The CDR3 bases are TGTGCCAGCAGACCCGGGGCGGGTAATTCACCCCTCCACTTT. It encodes CASRPGAGNSPLHF.

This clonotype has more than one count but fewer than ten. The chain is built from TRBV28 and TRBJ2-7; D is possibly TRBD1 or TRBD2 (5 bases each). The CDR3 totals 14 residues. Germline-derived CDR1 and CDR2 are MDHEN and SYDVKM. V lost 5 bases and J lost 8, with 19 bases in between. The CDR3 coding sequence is TGTGCCAGCAGTGACACGGGACGGAGAGATAAGCAGTACGTC. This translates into CASSDTGRRDKQYV.

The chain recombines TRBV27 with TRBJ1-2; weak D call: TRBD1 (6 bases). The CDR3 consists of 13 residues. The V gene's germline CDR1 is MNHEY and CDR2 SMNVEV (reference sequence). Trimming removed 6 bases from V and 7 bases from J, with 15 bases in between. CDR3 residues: CASRPTGHLGYTF. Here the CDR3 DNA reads TGTGCCAGCAGGCCTACAGGGCACCTTGGCTACACCTTC.

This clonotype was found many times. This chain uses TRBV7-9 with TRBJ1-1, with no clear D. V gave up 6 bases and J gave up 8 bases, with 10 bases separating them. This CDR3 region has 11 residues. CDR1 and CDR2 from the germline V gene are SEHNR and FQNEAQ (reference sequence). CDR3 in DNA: TGTGCCAGCAGTCTAACCCCAGAAGCTTTCTTT. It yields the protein CASSLTPEAFF. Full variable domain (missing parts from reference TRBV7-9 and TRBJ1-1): DTGVSQNPRHKITKRGQNVTFRCDPISEHNRLYWYRQTLGQGPEFLTYFQNEAQLEKSRLLSDRFSAERPKGSFSTLEIQRTEQGDSAMYLCASSLTPEAFFGQGTRLTVV.

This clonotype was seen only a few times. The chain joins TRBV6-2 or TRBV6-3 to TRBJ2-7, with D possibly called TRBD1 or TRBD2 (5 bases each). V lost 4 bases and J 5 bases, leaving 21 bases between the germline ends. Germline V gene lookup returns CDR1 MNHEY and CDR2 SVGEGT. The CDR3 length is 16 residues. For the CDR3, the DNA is TGTGCCAGCAGTTCCACGGGACGGACCTCTACTCACGAGCAGTACGTC. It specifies CASSSTGRTSTHEQYV.